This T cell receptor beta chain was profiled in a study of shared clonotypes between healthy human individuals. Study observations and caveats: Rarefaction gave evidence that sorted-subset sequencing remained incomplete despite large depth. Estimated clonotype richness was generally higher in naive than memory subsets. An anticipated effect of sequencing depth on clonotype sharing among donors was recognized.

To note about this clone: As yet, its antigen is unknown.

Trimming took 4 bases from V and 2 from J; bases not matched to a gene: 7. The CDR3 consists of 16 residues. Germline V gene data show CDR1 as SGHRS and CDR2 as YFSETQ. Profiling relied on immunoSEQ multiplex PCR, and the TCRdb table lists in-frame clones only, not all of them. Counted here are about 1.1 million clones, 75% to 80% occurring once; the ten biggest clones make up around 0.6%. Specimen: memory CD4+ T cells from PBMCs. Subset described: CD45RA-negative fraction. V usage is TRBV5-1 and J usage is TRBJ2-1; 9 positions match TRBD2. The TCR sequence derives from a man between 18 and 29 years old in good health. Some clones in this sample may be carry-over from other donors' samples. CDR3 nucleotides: TGCGCCAGCAGCCAATATAGCGGGAGCACCTACAATGAGCAGTTCTTC. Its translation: CASSQYSGSTYNEQFF.